Detailed here is one TCR beta chain. The antigen is not known. From 5'RACE with constant-segment primers came TCR alpha and TCR beta cDNA libraries that carried sample barcodes and UMIs. TCRdb reprocessed the 5' RACE reads via MiXCR and lists one record per CDR3 protein. Seen here are approximately 400,000 distinct CDR3 sequences, 20% to 30% observed once, and the top ten hold roughly 8.9%. The V end was cut by 4 bases, the J end by 2 bases, with 26 bases between. Germline V gives CDR1 SGHAT, CDR2 FQNNGV. The CDR3 spans 20 residues. The data are from a study of T-cell memory formation after mild COVID-19. Background on the study: Among the donors, TCR clusters were largely specific to each donor. Regarding the study as a whole: Clones contracting across day 15 to 85 had a balanced CD4/CD8 profile; later expanding clones leaned CD4+. Cross-reactive memory seemingly joined, as some responding clones were found in pre-infection memory.

The chain recombines TRBV11-2 with TRBJ2-2; the D gene could be TRBD1 or TRBD2 (5 bases each). The sequencing sample was made of PBMCs or a T cell subset sorted from them (not recorded which). This clonotype originated in an adult woman who had mild COVID-19 (a few samples of this study predate the infection). Cell type and time point are not known. The CDR3 loop reads CASSSIGAREPLVNTGELFF. In DNA form, the CDR3 reads TGTGCCAGCAGCTCCATCGGGGCTAGAGAACCGCTTGTTAACACCGGGGAGCTGTTTTTT.